One and the same sample provided the 7 T cell receptor beta chains below, sequenced in a study of glioma-infiltrating T cells listed by TCRdb under 2016. Instrument on record: Illumina MiSeq. TCR alpha and beta CDR3 regions were amplified with the iRepertoire nested amplicon-rescue multiplex PCR (arm-PCR) platform from RNA. In-frame beta chains were kept once TCRdb had trimmed the public reads at Q25 with fastp and called clones with MiXCR. Duplicate CDR3 protein sequences are folded into a single record with the most common DNA and genes. In this sample the table shows approximately 190,000 distinct CDR3 sequences, approximately 30% of which occur a single time. Clones ranked in the top ten supply 20% to 25% of the sample. Sequenced material: glioma tissue, nonneoplastic brain tissue, or PBMCs (not recorded which). Source of these receptors: a human donor with low-grade glioma or glioblastoma, undergoing nonglioma brain surgery, or in good health (not recorded which).

V usage is TRBV6-2 or TRBV6-3 and J usage is TRBJ1-1; TRBD1 might be the D (5 bases). The CDR3 contains 12 residues. Trimming removed 8 bases from V and 5 bases from J, with 12 bases in between. The V gene's germline CDR1 is MNHEY and CDR2 SVGEGT. CDR3 sequence: CASGGRGTEAFF. In DNA form, the CDR3 reads TGTGCCAGCGGGGGACGGGGGACTGAAGCTTTCTTT.

The chain recombines TRBV6-5 with TRBJ2-7; 7 bases are a match to TRBD2. CDR3 size: 16 residues. Germline-derived CDR1 and CDR2 are MNHEY and SVGAGI. The V gene end was trimmed by 3 bases and the J gene end by 7 bases; junction bases not matched to a gene: 15. In DNA form, the CDR3 reads TGTGCCAGCAGTTATCACAGGACTAGTGGCGACAATGAGCAGTACTTC. Translated: CASSYHRTSGDNEQYF.

This clonotype appeared many times. The chain employs TRBV6-2 or TRBV6-3 and TRBJ2-1; 15 nucleotides agree with TRBD2. The CDR3 length is 17 residues. Germline loops: CDR1 MNHEY, CDR2 SVGEGT. The J segment lost 2 bases and the V segment lost 6 bases, leaving 5 bases of the junction unmatched. DNA of the CDR3: TGTGCCAGCAGCGGGACTAGCGGGAGGCCACCCTACAATGAGCAGTTCTTC. Translating gives CASSGTSGRPPYNEQFF.

Details on this clonotype: A much larger clone differs from this one at a single base, so this may be a read error. The chain carries TRBV6-5 and TRBJ2-2; D might be TRBD2 (6 bases). The CDR3 covers 14 residues. CDR1 and CDR2 (germline): MNHEY, SVGAGI. This chain's CDR3 is CASSSAGSTGELLF. CDR3 DNA: TGTGCCAGCAGCTCGGCGGGGAGCACCGGGGAGCTGCTTTTT.

The sample holds many counts of this clonotype. This chain joins TRBV7-2 and TRBJ2-7; TRBD2 agrees at 9 bases. Germline CDR1 reads SGHTA; CDR2 reads FQGNSA. The CDR3 length is 15 residues. V lost 5 bases to trimming and J lost 4 bases; unmatched junction nucleotides: 9. The chain's CDR3 is CASSPGLALTYEQYF. In DNA form, the CDR3 reads TGTGCCAGCAGCCCCGGACTAGCGCTAACTTACGAGCAGTACTTC.

This clonotype was seen repeatedly, ten times or more. CDR3 sequence: CATSSQRKSSYNEQFF. DNA of the CDR3: TGTGCCACCAGCAGCCAGCGGAAGAGCTCCTACAATGAGCAGTTCTTC. V gene TRBV15 combines with J gene TRBJ2-1, with a possible D match to TRBD2 (5 bases). This CDR3 comprises 16 residues. Germline V CDR1 and CDR2: LNHNV, YYDKDF (reference sequence). V dropped 3 bases and J dropped 0 bases, with 12 bases sitting between them.

Ten or more counts support this clonotype. The chain has TRBV20-1 and TRBJ2-1, with TRBD2 identical over 7 bases. CDR1 and CDR2 from the germline V gene are DFQATT and SNEGSKA (reference sequence). The CDR3 length is 16 residues. J gave up 2 bases and V 0 bases, and 7 bases lay outside the gene matches. This CDR3 reads CSARDSLAAPYNEQFF. CDR3 coding DNA: TGCAGTGCTAGAGATTCGCTAGCGGCACCCTACAATGAGCAGTTCTTC.